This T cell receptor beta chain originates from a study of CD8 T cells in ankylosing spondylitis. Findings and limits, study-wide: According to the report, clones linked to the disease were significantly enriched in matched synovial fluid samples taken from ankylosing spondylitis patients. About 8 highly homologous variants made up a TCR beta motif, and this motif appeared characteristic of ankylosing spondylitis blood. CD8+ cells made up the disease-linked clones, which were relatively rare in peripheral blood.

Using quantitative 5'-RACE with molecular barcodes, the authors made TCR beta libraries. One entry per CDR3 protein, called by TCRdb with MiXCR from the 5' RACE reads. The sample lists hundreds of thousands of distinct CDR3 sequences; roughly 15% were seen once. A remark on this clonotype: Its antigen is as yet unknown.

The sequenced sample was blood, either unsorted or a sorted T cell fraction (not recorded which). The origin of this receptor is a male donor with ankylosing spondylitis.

CDR3 nucleotide sequence: TGTGCCAGCAGTTACGCGGTTTTGAACACTGAAGCTTTCTTT. It codes for CASSYAVLNTEAFF. The rearrangement uses TRBV6-5 and TRBJ1-1; the D is unclear. Germline V gives CDR1 MNHEY, CDR2 SVGAGI. Trimming removed 2 bases at V and 0 bases at J, with 7 bases between. This CDR3 comprises 14 residues.